This T cell receptor (beta chain) was found in a study of radiotherapy plus CTLA-4 blockade in lung cancer. Study-level background: Disease control reached approximately 30%, with objective responses in less than 20%.

Whole-study results and caveats: Peripheral blood showed expansion of tumor-derived TCR clones after radiotherapy and ipilimumab.

As for this clone: Its antigen is unidentified.

The table came from immunoSEQ multiplex PCR; TCRdb's copy has only in-frame clones and leaves some out. This sample has some 96,000 clones, with around nine tenths found just once. With ipilimumab providing CTLA-4 blockade, focal radiation was administered to patients who had chemo-refractory metastatic non-small-cell lung cancer. The CDR3 consists of 14 residues. Unmatched junction bases numbered 8, after V lost 7 bases and J lost 5 bases. The germline CDR1 and CDR2 sequences are SGHVS and FQNEAQ. V usage is TRBV7-8 and J usage is TRBJ2-5; TRBD1 agrees at 9 bases. Specimen: peripheral blood, collected from a patient treated with radiotherapy plus ipilimumab. The TCR was taken from a human donor with non-small cell lung cancer that progressed on radiotherapy plus ipilimumab. For the CDR3, the DNA is TGTGCCAGCACCGGGGGACAGGGTGGGGAGACCCAGTACTTC. Protein product: CASTGGQGGETQYF. Based on the CDR3 plus reference TRBV7-8 and TRBJ2-5, the full variable domain is GAGVSQSPRYKVAKRGQDVALRCDPISGHVSLFWYQQALGQGPEFLTYFQNEAQLDKSGLPSDRFFAERPEGSVSTLKIQRTQQEDSAVYLCASTGGQGGETQYFGPGTRLLVL.